What follows is one T cell receptor (beta chain) and its context. The germline V gene encodes CDR1 SGHDN and CDR2 FVKESK. This CDR3 is built from 12 residues. V was pared by 5 bases and J by 6 bases, with 11 bases between. Original handling: Quantification of nucleated cells was approximated via reference gene primer amplification. Profiled with immunoSEQ multiplex PCR; TCRdb holds only in-frame clones, not every one. V and J calls and clone size are copied from that table; D and trimming were computed from the DNA. The sample holds some 150,000 clones, around 89% seen once. Participants' own reports of clinical history determined their cohort assignment. These data belong to a study of blood T cell repertoires in COVID-19.

This TCR came from a woman aged 18-29 years who had recovered from COVID-19. The gene calls are TRBV14 and TRBJ2-7, with D perhaps matching TRBD1 (6 bases). Sequenced sample: PBMCs or T cells enriched from blood (not recorded which). This chain's CDR3 is CASSYAGAEQYF. Here the CDR3 DNA reads TGTGCCAGCAGCTACGCAGGGGCCGAGCAGTACTTC.